This T cell receptor beta chain was recorded in a study of T cell responses to AZD1222 COVID-19 vaccine. Study results and caveats: Among those given AZD1222, only 6 or 7 were seropositive at baseline.

Assay: immunoSEQ multiplex PCR; the TCRdb copy retains only in-frame clones and omits some. This repertoire shows approximately 110,000 clones, roughly nine tenths found once; its top ten account for roughly 4.5%. Germline CDR1 reads LGHDT; CDR2 reads YNNKEL (reference sequence). This CDR3 spans 14 amino acids. J gave up 9 bases and V 3 bases, and 5 bases lay outside the gene matches. Comments on this clone: The antigen is not known.

This chain links TRBV3-1 (or the pseudogene TRBV3-2) with TRBJ2-1; TRBD2 aligns across 10 bases. This clonotype was obtained from an adult in good health. The source material was peripheral blood, sampled on day 0 of AZD1222 vaccination. CDR3 protein: CASSHLAGGGEQFF. The DNA for the CDR3 is TGTGCCAGCAGCCACTTAGCGGGAGGTGGTGAGCAGTTCTTC.